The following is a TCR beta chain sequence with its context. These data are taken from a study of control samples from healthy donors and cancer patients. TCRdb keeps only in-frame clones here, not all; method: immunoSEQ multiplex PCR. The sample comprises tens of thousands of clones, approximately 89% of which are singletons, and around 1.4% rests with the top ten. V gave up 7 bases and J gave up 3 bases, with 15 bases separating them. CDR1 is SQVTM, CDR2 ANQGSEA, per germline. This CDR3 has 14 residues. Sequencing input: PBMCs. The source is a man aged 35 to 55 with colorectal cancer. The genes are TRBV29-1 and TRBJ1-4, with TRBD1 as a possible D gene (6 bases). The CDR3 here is CSAQGSIANEKLFF. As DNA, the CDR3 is TGCAGCGCTCAGGGGAGTATAGCTAATGAAAAACTGTTTTTT.